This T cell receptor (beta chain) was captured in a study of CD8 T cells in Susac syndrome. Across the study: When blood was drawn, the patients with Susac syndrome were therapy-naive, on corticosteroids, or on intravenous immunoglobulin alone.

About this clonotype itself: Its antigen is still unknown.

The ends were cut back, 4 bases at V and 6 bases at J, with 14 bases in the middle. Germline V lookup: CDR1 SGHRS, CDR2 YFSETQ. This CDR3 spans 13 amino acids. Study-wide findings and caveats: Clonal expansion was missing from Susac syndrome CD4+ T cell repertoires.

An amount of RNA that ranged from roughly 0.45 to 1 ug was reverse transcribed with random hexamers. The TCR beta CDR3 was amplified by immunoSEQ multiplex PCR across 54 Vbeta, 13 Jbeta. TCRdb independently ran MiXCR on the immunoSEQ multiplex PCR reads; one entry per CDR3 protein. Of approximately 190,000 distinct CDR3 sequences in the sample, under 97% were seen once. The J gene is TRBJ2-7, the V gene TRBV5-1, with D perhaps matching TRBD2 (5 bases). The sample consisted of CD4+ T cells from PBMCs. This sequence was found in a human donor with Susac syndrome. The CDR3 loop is CASSPDWPSEQYF. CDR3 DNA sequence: TGCGCCAGCAGCCCGGACTGGCCCTCCGAGCAGTACTTC.